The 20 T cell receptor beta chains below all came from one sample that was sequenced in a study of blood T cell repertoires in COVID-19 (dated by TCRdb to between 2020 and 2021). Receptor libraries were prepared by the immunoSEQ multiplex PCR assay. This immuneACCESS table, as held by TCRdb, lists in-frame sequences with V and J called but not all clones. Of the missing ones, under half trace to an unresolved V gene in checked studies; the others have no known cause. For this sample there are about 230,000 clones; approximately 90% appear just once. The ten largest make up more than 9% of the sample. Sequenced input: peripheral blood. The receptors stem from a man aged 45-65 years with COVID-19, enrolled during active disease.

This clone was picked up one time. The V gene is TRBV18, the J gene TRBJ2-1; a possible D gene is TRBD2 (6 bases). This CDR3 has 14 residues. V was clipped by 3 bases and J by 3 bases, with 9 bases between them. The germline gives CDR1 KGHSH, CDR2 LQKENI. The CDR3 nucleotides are TGTGCCAGCTCACCCTTAGCGGACTACAATGAGCAGTTCTTC. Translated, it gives CASSPLADYNEQFF. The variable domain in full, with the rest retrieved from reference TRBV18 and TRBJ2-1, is NAGVMQNPRHLVRRRGQEARLRCSPMKGHSHVYWYRQLPEEGLKFMVYLQKENIIDESGMPKERFSAEFPKEGPSILRIQQVVRGDSAAYFCASSPLADYNEQFFGPGTRLTVL.

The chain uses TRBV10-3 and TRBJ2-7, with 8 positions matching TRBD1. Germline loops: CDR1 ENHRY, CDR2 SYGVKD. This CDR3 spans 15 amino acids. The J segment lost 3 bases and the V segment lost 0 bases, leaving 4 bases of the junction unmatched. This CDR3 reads CAISESSTGGYEQYF. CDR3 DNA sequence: TGTGCCATCAGTGAGTCAAGTACAGGGGGCTACGAGCAGTACTTC.

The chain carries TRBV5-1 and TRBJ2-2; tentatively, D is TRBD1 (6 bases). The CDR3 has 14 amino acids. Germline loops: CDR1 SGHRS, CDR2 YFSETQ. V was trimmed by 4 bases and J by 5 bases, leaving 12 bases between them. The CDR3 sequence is CASSLGAGTGELFF. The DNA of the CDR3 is TGCGCCAGCAGCCTGGGGGCAGGGACCGGGGAGCTGTTTTTT. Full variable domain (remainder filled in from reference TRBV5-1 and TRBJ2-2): KAGVTQTPRYLIKTRGQQVTLSCSPISGHRSVSWYQQTPGQGLQFLFEYFSETQRNKGNFPGRFSGRQFSNSRSEMNVSTLELGDSALYLCASSLGAGTGELFFGEGSRLTVL.

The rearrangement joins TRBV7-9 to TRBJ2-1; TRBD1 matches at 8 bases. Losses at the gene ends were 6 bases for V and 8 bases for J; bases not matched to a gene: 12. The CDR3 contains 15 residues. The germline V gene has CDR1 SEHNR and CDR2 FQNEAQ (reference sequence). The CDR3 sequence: CASSPRNRGKDEQFF. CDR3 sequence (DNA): TGTGCCAGCAGTCCCAGGAACAGGGGGAAGGATGAGCAGTTCTTC.

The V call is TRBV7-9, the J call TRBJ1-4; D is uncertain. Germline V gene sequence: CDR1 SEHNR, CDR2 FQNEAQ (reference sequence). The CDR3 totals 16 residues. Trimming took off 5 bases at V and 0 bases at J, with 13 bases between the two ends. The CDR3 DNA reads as TGTGCCAGCAGCCCTTACGGGTATGCAACTAATGAAAAACTGTTTTTT. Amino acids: CASSPYGYATNEKLFF.

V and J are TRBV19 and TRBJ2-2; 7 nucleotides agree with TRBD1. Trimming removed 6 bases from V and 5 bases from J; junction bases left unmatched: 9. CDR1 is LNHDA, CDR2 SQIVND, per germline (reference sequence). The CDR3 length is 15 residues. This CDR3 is CASRQKTGWTGELFF. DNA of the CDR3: TGTGCCAGTAGACAGAAGACAGGGTGGACCGGGGAGCTGTTTTTT.

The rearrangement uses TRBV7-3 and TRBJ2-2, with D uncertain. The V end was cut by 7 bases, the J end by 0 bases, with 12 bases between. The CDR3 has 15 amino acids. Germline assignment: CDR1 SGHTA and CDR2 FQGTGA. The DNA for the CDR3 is TGTGCCAGCACCCCTTGGGCCTCGAACACCGGGGAGCTGTTTTTT. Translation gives CASTPWASNTGELFF.

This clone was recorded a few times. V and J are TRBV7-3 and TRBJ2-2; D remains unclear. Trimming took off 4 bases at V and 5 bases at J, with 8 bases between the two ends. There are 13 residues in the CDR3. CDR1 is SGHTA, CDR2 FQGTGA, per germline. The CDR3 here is CASSSKITGELFF. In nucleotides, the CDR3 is TGTGCCAGCAGCTCTAAGATTACCGGGGAGCTGTTTTTT.

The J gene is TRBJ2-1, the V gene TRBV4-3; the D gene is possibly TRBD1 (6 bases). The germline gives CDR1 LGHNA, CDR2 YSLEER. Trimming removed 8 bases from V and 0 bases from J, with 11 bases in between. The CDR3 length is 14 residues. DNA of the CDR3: TGCGCCAGCCAACAGGGTTACTCCTACAATGAGCAGTTCTTC. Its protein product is CASQQGYSYNEQFF.

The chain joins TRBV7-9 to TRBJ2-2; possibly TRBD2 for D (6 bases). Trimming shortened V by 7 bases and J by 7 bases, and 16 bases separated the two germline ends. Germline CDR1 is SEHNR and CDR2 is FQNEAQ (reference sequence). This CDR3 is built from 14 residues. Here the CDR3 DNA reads TGTGCCAGCACCCAAAGGGGAGCGGGCGGGGAGCTGTTTTTT. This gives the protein CASTQRGAGGELFF.

The CDR3, as DNA: TGTGCCAGCAGCCAAGATTTAGCGGGGGAGCAGTTCTTC. Amino acids: CASSQDLAGEQFF. The chain recombines TRBV4-2 with TRBJ2-1; 8 bases match TRBD2. The CDR3 runs 13 residues. The ends lost 0 bases at V and 10 bases at J; junction bases unmatched: 2. CDR1 and CDR2 (germline): LGHNA, YNFKEQ.

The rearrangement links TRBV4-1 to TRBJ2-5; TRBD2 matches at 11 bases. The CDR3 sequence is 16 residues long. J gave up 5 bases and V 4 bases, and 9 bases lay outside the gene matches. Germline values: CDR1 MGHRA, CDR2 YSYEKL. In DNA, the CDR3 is TGCGCCAGCAGCCTTATGGGTAGCGGGAGGGGCGAGACCCAGTACTTC. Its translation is CASSLMGSGRGETQYF.

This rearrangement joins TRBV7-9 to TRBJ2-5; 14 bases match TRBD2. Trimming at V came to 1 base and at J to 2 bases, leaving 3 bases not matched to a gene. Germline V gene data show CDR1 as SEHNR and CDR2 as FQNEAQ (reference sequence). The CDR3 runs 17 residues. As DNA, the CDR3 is TGTGCCAGCAGCTTAGGGGGACTAGCGGGGGCTCAAGAGACCCAGTACTTC. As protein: CASSLGGLAGAQETQYF.

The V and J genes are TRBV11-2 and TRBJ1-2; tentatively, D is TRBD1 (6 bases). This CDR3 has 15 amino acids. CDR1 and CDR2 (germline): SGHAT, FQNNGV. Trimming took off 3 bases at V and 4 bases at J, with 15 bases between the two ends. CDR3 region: CASSFSGDLIYGYTF. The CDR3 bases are TGTGCCAGCAGCTTCTCAGGGGATCTAATCTATGGCTACACCTTC.

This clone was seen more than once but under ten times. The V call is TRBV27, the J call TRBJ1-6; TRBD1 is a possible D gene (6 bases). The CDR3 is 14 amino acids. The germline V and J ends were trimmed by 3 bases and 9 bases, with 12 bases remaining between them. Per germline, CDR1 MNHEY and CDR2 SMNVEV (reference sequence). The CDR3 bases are TGTGCCAGCAGTTTGGGGGGAGGGGGTTCACCCCTCCACTTT. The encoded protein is CASSLGGGGSPLHF.

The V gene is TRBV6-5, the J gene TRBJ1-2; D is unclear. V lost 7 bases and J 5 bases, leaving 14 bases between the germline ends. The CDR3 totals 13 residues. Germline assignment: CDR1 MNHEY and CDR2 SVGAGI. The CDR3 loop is CASTPADRYGYTF. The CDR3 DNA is TGTGCCAGCACACCGGCGGATAGATATGGCTACACCTTC.

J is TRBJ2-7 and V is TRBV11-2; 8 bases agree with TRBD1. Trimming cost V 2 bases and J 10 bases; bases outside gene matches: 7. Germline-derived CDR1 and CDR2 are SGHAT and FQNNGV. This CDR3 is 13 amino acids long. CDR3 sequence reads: CASSLRQGPDQYF. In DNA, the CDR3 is TGTGCCAGCAGCTTAAGACAGGGGCCAGACCAGTACTTC.

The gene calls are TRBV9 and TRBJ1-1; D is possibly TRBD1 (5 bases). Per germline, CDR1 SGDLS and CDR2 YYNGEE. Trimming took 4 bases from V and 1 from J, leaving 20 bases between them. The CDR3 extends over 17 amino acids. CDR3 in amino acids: CASSLRQPPNGNTEAFF. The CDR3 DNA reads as TGTGCCAGCAGCCTAAGACAGCCACCAAATGGGAACACTGAAGCTTTCTTT.

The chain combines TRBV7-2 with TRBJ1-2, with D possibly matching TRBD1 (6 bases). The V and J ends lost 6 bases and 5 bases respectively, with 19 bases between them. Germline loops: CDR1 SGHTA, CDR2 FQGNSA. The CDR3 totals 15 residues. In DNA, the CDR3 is TGTGCCAGCAGTTCGACGCAGGGGTTGGGTTATGGCTACACCTTC. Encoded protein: CASSSTQGLGYGYTF. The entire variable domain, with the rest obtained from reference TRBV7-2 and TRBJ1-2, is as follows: GAGVSQSPSNKVTEKGKDVELRCDPISGHTALYWYRQSLGQGLEFLIYFQGNSAPDKSGLPSDRFSAERTGGSVSTLTIQRTQQEDSAVYLCASSSTQGLGYGYTFGSGTRLTVV.

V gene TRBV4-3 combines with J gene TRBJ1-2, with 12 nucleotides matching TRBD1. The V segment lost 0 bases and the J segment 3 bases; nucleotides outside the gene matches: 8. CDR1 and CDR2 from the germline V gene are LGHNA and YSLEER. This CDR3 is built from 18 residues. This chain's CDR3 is CASSQDLVGTGGDYGYTF. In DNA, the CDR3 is TGCGCCAGCAGCCAAGATTTGGTGGGGACAGGGGGCGACTATGGCTACACCTTC.